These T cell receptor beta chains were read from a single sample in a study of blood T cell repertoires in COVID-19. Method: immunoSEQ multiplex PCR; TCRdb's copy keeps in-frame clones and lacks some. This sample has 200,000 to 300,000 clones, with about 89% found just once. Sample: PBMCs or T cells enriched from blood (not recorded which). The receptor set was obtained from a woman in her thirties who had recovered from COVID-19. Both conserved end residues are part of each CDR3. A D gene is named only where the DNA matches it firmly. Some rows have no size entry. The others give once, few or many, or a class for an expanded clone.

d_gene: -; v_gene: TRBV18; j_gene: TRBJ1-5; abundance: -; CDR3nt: TGTGCCAGCTCACCTCGCCCGGACAGTGCAACAAATCAGCCCCAGCATTTT; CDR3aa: CASSPRPDSATNQPQHF
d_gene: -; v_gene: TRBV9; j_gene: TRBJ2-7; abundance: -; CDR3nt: TGTGCCAGCAGCGTTCGGGACTTCTCCATTTGTTACGAGCAGTACTTC; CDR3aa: CASSVRDFSICYEQYF
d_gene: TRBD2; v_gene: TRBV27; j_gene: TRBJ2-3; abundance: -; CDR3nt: TGTGCCAGCAGTTTAGGTCCGCCCTTAGGACTAGCGGGAGGGCCTAGTGATACGCAGTATTTT; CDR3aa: CASSLGPPLGLAGGPSDTQYF
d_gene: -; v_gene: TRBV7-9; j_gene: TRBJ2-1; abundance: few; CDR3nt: TGTGCCAGCAGCTTAGGGGAGAGCTCCTACAATGAGCAGTTCTTC; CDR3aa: CASSLGESSYNEQFF
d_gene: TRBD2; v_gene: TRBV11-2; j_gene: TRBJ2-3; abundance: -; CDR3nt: TGTGCCAGCAGCTTACTAGCGGGCCTCACAGATACGCAGTATTTT; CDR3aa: CASSLLAGLTDTQYF
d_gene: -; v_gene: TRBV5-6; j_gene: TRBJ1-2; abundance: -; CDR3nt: TGTGCCAGCAGCTTGCTCAACAGGAGACTCTATGGCTACACCTTC; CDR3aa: CASSLLNRRLYGYTF
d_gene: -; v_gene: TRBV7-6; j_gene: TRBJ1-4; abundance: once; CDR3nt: TGTGCCTCTAGACGGCGTAATGAAAAACTGTTTTTT; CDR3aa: CASRRRNEKLFF
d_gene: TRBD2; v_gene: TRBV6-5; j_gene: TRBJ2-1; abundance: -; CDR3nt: TGTGCCAGCAGTTACTGGCGGGAGTTAAAAAATGAGCAGTTCTTC; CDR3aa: CASSYWRELKNEQFF
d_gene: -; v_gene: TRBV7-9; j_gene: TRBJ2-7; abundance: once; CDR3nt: TGTGCCAGCAGCTTAAATGCTATGTACGAGCAGTACTTC; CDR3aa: CASSLNAMYEQYF
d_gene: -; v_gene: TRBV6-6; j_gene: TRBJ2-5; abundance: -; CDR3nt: TGTGCCAGCAGAGCAGGGGTGCTGGAGACCCAGTACTTC; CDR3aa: CASRAGVLETQYF
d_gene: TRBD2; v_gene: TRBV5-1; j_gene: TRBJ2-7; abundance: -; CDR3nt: TGCGCCAGCAGCTTAAGGCCTAGCGGTGACGAGCAGTACTTC; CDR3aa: CASSLRPSGDEQYF
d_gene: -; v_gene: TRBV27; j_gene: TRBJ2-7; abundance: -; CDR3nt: TGTGCCAGCAGCCTTGACAGCTACGAGCAGTACTTC; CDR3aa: CASSLDSYEQYF
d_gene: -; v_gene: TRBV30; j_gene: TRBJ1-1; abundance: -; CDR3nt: TGTGCCTGGAGTGTAGCGGACACTGAAGCTTTCTTT; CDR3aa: CAWSVADTEAFF
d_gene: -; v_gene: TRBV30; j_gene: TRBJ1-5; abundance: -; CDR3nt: TGTGCCTGGAGTGTACTTAGCAATCAGCCCCAGCATTTT; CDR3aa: CAWSVLSNQPQHF
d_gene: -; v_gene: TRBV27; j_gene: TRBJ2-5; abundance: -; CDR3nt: TGTGCCAGCAGTTTAGCGGTCTCAAAAGAGACCCAGTACTTC; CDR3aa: CASSLAVSKETQYF
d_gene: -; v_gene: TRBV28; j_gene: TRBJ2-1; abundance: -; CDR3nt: TGTGCCAGCAGTTTATCAGGCTCCTACAATGAGCAGTTCTTC; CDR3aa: CASSLSGSYNEQFF
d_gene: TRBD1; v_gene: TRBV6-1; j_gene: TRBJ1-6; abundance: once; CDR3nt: TGTGCCAGCAGTGAACTTAGGGGGCTCCCCCTCCACTTT; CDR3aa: CASSELRGLPLHF
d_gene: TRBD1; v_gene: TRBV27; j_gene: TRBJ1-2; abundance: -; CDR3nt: TGTGCCAGCAGTCACACAGGGGGAAGTAACTATGGCTACACCTTC; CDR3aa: CASSHTGGSNYGYTF
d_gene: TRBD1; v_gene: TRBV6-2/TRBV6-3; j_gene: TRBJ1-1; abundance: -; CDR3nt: TGTGCCAGCAGTTACCGACAGGGGAACACTGAAGCTTTCTTT; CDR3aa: CASSYRQGNTEAFF
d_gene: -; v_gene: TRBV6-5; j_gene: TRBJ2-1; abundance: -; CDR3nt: TGTGCCCACGGGTCAGGGCACTACAATGAGCAGTTCTTC; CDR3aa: CAHGSGHYNEQFF
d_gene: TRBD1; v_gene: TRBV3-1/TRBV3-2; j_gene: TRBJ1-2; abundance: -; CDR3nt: TGTGCCAGCAGCCATTCTTCCGGGACAGGGGGCTACGGCGACTATGGCTACACCTTC; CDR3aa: CASSHSSGTGGYGDYGYTF
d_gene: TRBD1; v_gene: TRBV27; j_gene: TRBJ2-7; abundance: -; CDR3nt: TGTGCCAGCAGTTCAGGGGGCTATGGGGGCGAGCAGTACTTC; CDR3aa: CASSSGGYGGEQYF
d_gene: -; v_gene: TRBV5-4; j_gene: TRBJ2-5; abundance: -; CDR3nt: TGTGCCAGCAGCTTGGATGGGGGACTGAATAAAGAGACCCAGTACTTC; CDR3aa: CASSLDGGLNKETQYF
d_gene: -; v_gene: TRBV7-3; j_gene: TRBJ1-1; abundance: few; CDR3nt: TGTGCCAGCAGCTTAATGGGGCCAGGAACTGAAGCTTTCTTT; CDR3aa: CASSLMGPGTEAFF
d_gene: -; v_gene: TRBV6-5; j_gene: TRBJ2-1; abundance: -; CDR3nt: TGTGCCAGCAGGGGCTCTCTAGGGGCGGCGCAGTTCTTC; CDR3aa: CASRGSLGAAQFF
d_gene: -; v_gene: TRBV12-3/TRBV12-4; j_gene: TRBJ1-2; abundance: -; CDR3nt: TGTGCCAGCAGTCCCCTTTCGGGCTACACCTTC; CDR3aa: CASSPLSGYTF
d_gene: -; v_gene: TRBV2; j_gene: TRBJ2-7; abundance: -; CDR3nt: TGTGCCAGCAGTGGTGGCGGCTCCTACGAGCAGTACTTC; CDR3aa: CASSGGGSYEQYF
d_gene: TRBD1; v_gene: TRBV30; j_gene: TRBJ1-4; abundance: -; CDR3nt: TGTGCCTGGGCCTCGGGGACAGGGGTTGAAAAACTGTTTTTT; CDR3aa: CAWASGTGVEKLFF
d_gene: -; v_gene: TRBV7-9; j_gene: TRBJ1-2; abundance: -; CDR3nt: TGTGCCAGCAGCTTAGAGTATCCGGTTAACTATGGCTACACCTTC; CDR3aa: CASSLEYPVNYGYTF
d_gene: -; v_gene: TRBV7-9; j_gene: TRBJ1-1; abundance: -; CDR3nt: TGTGCCAGCAGCTTAGTGGGCGGGATGAACACTGAAGCTTTCTTT; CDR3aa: CASSLVGGMNTEAFF
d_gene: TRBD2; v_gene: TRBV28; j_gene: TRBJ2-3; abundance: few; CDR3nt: TGTGCCAGCAGGAAGACTAGCGGCAATACGCAGTATTTT; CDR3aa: CASRKTSGNTQYF
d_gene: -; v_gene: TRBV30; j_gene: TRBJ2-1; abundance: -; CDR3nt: TGTGCCTGGAGTATGGACAGACAATACAATGAGCAGTTCTTC; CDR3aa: CAWSMDRQYNEQFF
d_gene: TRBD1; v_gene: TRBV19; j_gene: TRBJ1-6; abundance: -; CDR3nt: TGTGCCAGTAGTACGGGACAGGGCCGGCATTCACCCCTCCACTTT; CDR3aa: CASSTGQGRHSPLHF
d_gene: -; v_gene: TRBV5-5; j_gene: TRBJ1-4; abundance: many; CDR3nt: TGTGCCAGCAGCTTGGATGTAAATGAAAAACTGTTTTTT; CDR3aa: CASSLDVNEKLFF
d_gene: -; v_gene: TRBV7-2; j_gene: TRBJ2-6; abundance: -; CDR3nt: TGTGCCAGCAGCTGGAGGACAGCGACCTCTGGGGCCAACGTCCTGACTTTC; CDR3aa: CASSWRTATSGANVLTF
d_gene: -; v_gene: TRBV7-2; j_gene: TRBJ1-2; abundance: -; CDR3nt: TGTGCCAGCAGCCCCAAGACAGGCGCCCTATTTGATGGCTACACCTTC; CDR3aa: CASSPKTGALFDGYTF
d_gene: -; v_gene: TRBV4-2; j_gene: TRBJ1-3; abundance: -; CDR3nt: TGTGCCAGCAGCCAAGATTGGGCCTTTGGAAACACCATATATTTT; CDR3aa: CASSQDWAFGNTIYF
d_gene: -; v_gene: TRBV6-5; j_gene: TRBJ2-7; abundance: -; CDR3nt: TGTGCCAGCAGTAAGGTCGGGTCGAACTACGAGCAGTACTTC; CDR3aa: CASSKVGSNYEQYF
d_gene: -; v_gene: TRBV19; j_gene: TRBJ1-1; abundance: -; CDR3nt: TGTGCCAGTATGTCCTTTATGAACACTGAAGCTTTCTTT; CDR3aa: CASMSFMNTEAFF
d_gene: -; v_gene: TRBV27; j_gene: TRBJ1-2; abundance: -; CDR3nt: TGTGCCAGCAGTTTATCCACAGTGTCCCGAAGAGGGAGTGGCTACACCTTC; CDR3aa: CASSLSTVSRRGSGYTF
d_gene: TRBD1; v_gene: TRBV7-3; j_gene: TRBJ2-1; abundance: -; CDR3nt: TGTGCCAGCAGCTCCGACAGGGGATCGGGCAATGAGCAGTTCTTC; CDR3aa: CASSSDRGSGNEQFF
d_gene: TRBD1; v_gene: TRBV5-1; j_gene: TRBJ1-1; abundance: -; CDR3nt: TGCGCCAGCAGCGGCACAGGGGGAGGCACTGAAGCTTTCTTT; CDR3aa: CASSGTGGGTEAFF
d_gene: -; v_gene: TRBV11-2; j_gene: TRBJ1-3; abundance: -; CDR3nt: TGTGCCAGCAGCTTAGTCCCGCGGCGCTCTGGAAACACCATATATTTT; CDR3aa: CASSLVPRRSGNTIYF
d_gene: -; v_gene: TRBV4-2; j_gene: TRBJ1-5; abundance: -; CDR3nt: TGTGCCAGCAGCCAAGGGGACAACAATCAGCCCCAGCATTTT; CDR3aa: CASSQGDNNQPQHF
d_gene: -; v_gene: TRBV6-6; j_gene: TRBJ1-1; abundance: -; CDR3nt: TGTGCCAGCAGGTCTCAGGGCACCAAAACTGAAGCTTTCTTT; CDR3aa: CASRSQGTKTEAFF
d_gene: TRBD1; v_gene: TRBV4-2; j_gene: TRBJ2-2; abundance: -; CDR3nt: TGTGCCAGCAGCCAACCGGGACAGGGTTCCAACACCGGGGAGCTGTTTTTT; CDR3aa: CASSQPGQGSNTGELFF
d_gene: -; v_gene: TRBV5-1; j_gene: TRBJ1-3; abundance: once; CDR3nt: TGCGCCAGCAGCTTGAGGCTGGGCAGAAGCTCTGGAAACACCATATATTTT; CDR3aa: CASSLRLGRSSGNTIYF
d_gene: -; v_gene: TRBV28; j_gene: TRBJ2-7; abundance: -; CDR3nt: TGTGCCAGCAGTTATGGAGGGAGCGCGTCCTACGAGCAGTACTTC; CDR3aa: CASSYGGSASYEQYF
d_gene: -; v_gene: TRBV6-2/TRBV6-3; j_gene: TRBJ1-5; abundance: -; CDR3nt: TGTGCCAGCAGTTACAGCCATAGCAATCAGCCCCAGCATTTT; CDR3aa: CASSYSHSNQPQHF
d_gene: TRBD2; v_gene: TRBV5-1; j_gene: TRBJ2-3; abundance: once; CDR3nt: TGCGCCAGCAGCTTACGTCCGGGACTAGCGGGAGCAGGAGAATCCACAGATACGCAGTATTTT; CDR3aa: CASSLRPGLAGAGESTDTQYF
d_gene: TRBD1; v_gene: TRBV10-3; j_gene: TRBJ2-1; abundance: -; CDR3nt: TGTGCCATCAGTTCGGGACAGGGCAATGAGCAGTTCTTC; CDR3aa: CAISSGQGNEQFF